Listed below are T cell receptor beta chains from one sample, sequenced in a study of shared clonotypes between healthy human individuals. Sequenced by immunoSEQ multiplex PCR; TCRdb stores in-frame clones only, minus some. The sample carries about 960,000 clones, over 60% recorded once. Sequenced sample: memory CD4+ T cells sorted from blood. The receptors were sampled from a young man in good health. Both conserved end residues are part of each CDR3. Fields, in order: V gene, CDR3 protein.

v_call: TRBV27; cdr3_aa: CASSSGLAGGPSYEQYF
v_call: TRBV6-5; cdr3_aa: CASRAGGAPNTEAFF
v_call: TRBV7-2; cdr3_aa: CASSPGTGKGYEQYF
v_call: TRBV5-1; cdr3_aa: CASSEGTSLQTQYF
v_call: TRBV11-2; cdr3_aa: CASSLRDSGISYNEQFF
v_call: TRBV5-6; cdr3_aa: CASTYSQETQYF
v_call: TRBV7-2; cdr3_aa: CASSLAPPGGSGEQYF
v_call: TRBV30; cdr3_aa: CAWSVQGYPVTF
v_call: TRBV2; cdr3_aa: CASSEITSNSPLHF
v_call: TRBV9; cdr3_aa: CASSVHLLAGKTGELFF
v_call: TRBV7-8; cdr3_aa: CASGGVGQPQHF
v_call: TRBV19; cdr3_aa: CASSTTSGKNIQYF
v_call: TRBV2; cdr3_aa: CASSVIQGPGELFF
v_call: TRBV11-2; cdr3_aa: CASSLQETQYF
v_call: TRBV2; cdr3_aa: CASGPGLQETQYF
v_call: TRBV4-1; cdr3_aa: CASSQMTGLAGAIKETQYF
v_call: TRBV6-1; cdr3_aa: CASSEGQYYGYTF
v_call: TRBV28; cdr3_aa: CASNSLRGGNEKLFF
v_call: TRBV21-1; cdr3_aa: CASSKIGEQFF
v_call: TRBV29-1; cdr3_aa: CSVKDGRDRVKYEQYF
v_call: TRBV7-3; cdr3_aa: CASSLGGRLTDTQYF
v_call: TRBV19; cdr3_aa: CASSISTGTGISEQYF
v_call: TRBV2; cdr3_aa: CASSGLRVDTEAFF
v_call: TRBV15; cdr3_aa: CATSRVGVPEQYF
v_call: TRBV5-1; cdr3_aa: CASSLGVGLSTDTQYF
v_call: TRBV11-2; cdr3_aa: CASSLAGLRETQYF
v_call: TRBV15; cdr3_aa: CATSRASGTSGMHYEQYF
v_call: TRBV5-1; cdr3_aa: CASSLNTGNYGYTF
v_call: TRBV10-3; cdr3_aa: CAISGETYHGYTF
v_call: TRBV7-8; cdr3_aa: CASSLNQYSNQPQHF
v_call: TRBV7-2; cdr3_aa: CASGPGGEAFF
v_call: TRBV11-2; cdr3_aa: CASRRSGSGYEQYF
v_call: TRBV4-3; cdr3_aa: CASSQDHGGGETQYF
v_call: TRBV6-1; cdr3_aa: CASSEATAGMDNGNQPQHF
v_call: TRBV13; cdr3_aa: CASSRDSANTGELFF
v_call: TRBV29-1; cdr3_aa: CSVGPGTTLYTEAFF
v_call: TRBV6-6; cdr3_aa: CAVQQGSNQPQHF
v_call: TRBV19; cdr3_aa: CARSRGQQETQYF